Listed below are T cell receptor beta chains from one sample, sequenced in a study of metastatic and nonmetastatic thyroid tumors. TCRdb re-called the PCR reads with MiXCR. The sample carries more than 40,000 clones, about 4.3% recorded once. Sequencing used blood. The receptors here all came from a female donor with papillary thyroid cancer or a benign thyroid nodule (not recorded which). Some clones in this sample may be carry-over from other donors' samples. Each CDR3 is given without its conserved first and last residue.

>TRBV30|TRBJ1-2
AWTPRQYGYT
>TRBV15|TRBJ2-7
ATSRDLSLYEQC
>TRBV5-8|TRBJ2-6
ASSLVLAISGANVLT
>TRBV7-9|TRBJ2-7
ASSLGGRISSYEQY
>TRBV5-8|TRBJ2-1
ASSPTGRLLYNEQF
>TRBV28|TRBJ2-1
ASSFTGQGSNEQF
>TRBV12-3/TRBV12-4|TRBJ1-5
ASSLNWDRVQPQH
>TRBV20-1|TRBJ2-2
SARDTGTDTGELF
>TRBV7-9|TRBJ2-2
ASSFGTGSTGELF
>TRBV6-1|TRBJ1-2
ASSRMAANYGYT
>TRBV7-2|TRBJ2-3
ASRGGGRGTPNTDTQY
>TRBV7-9|TRBJ2-1
VITPENENEQF
>TRBV2|TRBJ1-5
ASSSSRGNQPQH
>TRBV4-1|TRBJ2-7
ASSQDWTGSSYEQY
>TRBV14|TRBJ2-1
ASSPRGGALSNEQF
>TRBV28|TRBJ1-5
ASSFPGARQPQH
>TRBV9|TRBJ2-3
ASSPRPGGTDTQY
>TRBV24-1|TRBJ2-1
ATSDFTEIGEQF
>TRBV10-1|TRBJ2-5
ASSESGGYHETQY
>TRBV20-1|TRBJ2-5
SARSSEWETQY
>TRBV6-2/TRBV6-3|TRBJ1-2
ASEVRGHNYGYT
>TRBV20-1|TRBJ1-2
SAKVSPGGGVNYGYT
>TRBV20-1|TRBJ2-5
SARERARDQETQY
>TRBV7-2|TRBJ2-5
ASSLKPPRQETQY
>TRBV6-1|TRBJ2-3
ASSDYGPTDTQY
>TRBV12-3/TRBV12-4|TRBJ2-5
ASRTGRYQETQY
>TRBV19|TRBJ2-2
ASSEGTQNTGELF
>TRBV20-1|TRBJ2-1
SARETEGLAAYNEQF
>TRBV10-2|TRBJ2-1
ASDSELAEANEQF
>TRBV6-1|TRBJ2-7
ASTPRLGGDEQY
>TRBV30|TRBJ1-2
ACPGRVAYGYT
>TRBV7-9|TRBJ1-2
ASSLAGPYGYT
>TRBV20-1|TRBJ2-3
SARDITSSTDTQY
>TRBV2|TRBJ2-7
ASSELGGYEQY
>TRBV19|TRBJ2-7
ASSTRTGYEQY
>TRBV10-2|TRBJ2-5
ASSGLAGQETQY
>TRBV7-2|TRBJ2-7
ASSLAQGTYEQY
>TRBV6-1|TRBJ1-3
ASRQTVGNTIY
>TRBV12-5|TRBJ1-3
ASGLGVSGNTIY
>TRBV7-3|TRBJ1-2
ASSPEGGDGYT
>TRBV6-2/TRBV6-3|TRBJ2-3
ASCLASGSTDTQY
>TRBV5-1|TRBJ2-7
ASSLAVPDRDEQY
>TRBV7-3|TRBJ1-1
ASSFTGNTEAF
>TRBV6-1|TRBJ2-7
ASSDPRSRPYEQY
>TRBV25-1|TRBJ1-3
ASSETGYTIY
>TRBV24-1|TRBJ2-3
AASETLSGGMDTQY
>TRBV6-1|TRBJ1-2
ASSYGQEDLNYGYT
>TRBV20-1|TRBJ2-7
SAREGSEQY
>TRBV20-1|TRBJ2-1
SARRGAGGGHNEQF
>TRBV2|TRBJ1-5
ASGRSDQPQH
>TRBV6-2/TRBV6-3|TRBJ1-2
ASSYSSGQNYGYT
>TRBV24-1|TRBJ2-1
ATSDLVGQGDNEQF
>TRBV19|TRBJ1-2
ASSMAGGGYT
>TRBV10-3|TRBJ1-1
AISRQTPNTEAF
>TRBV5-1|TRBJ2-5
ASSLGRGFLQETQY
>TRBV12-3/TRBV12-4|TRBJ2-1
ASIPFWGGGNEQF
>TRBV4-1|TRBJ1-5
ASSQAGARQPQH
>TRBV27|TRBJ1-5
ASSLSGGGGQPQH
>TRBV18|TRBJ1-1
ASSPQGARTTEAF